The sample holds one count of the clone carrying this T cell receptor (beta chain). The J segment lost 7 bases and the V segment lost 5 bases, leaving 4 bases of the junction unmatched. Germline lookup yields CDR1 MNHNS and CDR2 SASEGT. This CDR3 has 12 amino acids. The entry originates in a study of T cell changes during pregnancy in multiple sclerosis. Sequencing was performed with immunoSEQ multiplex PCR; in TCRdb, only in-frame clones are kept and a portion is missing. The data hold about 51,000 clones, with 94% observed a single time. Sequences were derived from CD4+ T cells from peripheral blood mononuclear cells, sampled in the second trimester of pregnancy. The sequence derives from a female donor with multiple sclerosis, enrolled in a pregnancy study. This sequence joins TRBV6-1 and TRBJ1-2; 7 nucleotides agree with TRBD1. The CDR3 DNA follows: TGTGCCAGCAGTTTCCAGGGGGGTGGCTACACCTTC. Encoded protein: CASSFQGGGYTF.